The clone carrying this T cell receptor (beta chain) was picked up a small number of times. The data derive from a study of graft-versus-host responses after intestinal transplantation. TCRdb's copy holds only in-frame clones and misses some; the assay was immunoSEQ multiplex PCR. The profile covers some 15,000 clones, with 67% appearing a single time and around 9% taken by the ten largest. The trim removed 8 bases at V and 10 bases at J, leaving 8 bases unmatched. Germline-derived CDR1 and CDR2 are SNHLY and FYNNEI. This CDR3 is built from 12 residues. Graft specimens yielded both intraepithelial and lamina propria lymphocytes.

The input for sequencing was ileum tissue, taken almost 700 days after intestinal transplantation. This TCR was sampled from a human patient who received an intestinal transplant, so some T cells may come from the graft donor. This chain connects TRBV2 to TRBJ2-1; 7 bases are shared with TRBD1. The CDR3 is CASRQGIWEQFF. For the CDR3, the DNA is TGTGCCAGCCGACAGGGTATATGGGAGCAGTTCTTC.